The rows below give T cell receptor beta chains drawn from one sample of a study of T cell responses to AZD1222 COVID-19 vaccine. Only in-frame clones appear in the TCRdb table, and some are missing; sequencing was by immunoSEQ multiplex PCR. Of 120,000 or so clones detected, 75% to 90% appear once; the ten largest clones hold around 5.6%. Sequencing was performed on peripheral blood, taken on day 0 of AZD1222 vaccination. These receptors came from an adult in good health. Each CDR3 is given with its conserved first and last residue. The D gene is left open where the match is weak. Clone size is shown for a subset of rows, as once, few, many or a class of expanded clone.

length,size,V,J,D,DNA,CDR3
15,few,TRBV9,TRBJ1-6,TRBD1,TGTGCCAGCAGCGTAGCAGACAGGGGGGCTTCACCCCTCCACTTT,CASSVADRGASPLHF
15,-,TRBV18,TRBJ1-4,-,TGTGCCAGCTCAAGCGACATTGCGGATAATGAAAAACTGTTTTTT,CASSSDIADNEKLFF
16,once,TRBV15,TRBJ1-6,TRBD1,TGTGCCACCAGCAGAGTCGGGACAGCCAACAATTCACCCCTCCACTTT,CATSRVGTANNSPLHF
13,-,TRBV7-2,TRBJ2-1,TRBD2,TGTGCCAGCAGCCGGGGGGACTACAATGAGCAGTTCTTC,CASSRGDYNEQFF
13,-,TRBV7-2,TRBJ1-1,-,TGTGCCAGCAGCTTCGCTAGTAACACTGAAGCTTTCTTT,CASSFASNTEAFF
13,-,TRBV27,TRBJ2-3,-,TGTGCCAGCAGTTTGTGGGGTACAGATACGCAGTATTTT,CASSLWGTDTQYF
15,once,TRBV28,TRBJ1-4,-,TGTGCCAGCAGCCGTAGAGGGGGATCTAATGAAAAACTGTTTTTT,CASSRRGGSNEKLFF
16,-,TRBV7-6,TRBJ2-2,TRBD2,TGTGCCAGCAGCAACGGACTAGCGGGAAGTACCGGGGAGCTGTTTTTT,CASSNGLAGSTGELFF
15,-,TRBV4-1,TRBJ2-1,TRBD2,TGCGCCAGCAGCCTCATCTTGGGGGGGGACAATGAGCAGTTCTTC,CASSLILGGDNEQFF
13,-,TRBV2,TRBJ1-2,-,TGTGCCAGCAGTGTAGGGCAGAACTATGGCTACACCTTC,CASSVGQNYGYTF
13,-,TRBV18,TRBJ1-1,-,TGTGCCAGCTCATCCGGGCCCGGGACTGAAGCTTTCTTT,CASSSGPGTEAFF
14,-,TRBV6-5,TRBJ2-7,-,TGTGCCAGCAGTTACTCTCCCGACTCCCACGAGCAGTACTTC,CASSYSPDSHEQYF
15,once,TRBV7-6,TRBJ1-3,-,TGTGCCAGCAGCTCTCAGGCCGGGACCGGAAACACCATATATTTT,CASSSQAGTGNTIYF
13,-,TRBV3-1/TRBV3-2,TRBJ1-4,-,TGTGCCAGCAGCCCCGGGGGGGATGAAAAACTGTTTTTT,CASSPGGDEKLFF
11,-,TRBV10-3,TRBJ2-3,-,TGTGCCATCAGTGACAGAGATACGCAGTATTTT,CAISDRDTQYF
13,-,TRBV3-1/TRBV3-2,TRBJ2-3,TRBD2,TGTGCCAGCAGCCAAGCGACTAGCTATACGCAGTATTTT,CASSQATSYTQYF
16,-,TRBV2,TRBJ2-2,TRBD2,TGTGCCAGCAGTAGCCGGGGGGTCTTGAACACCGGGGAGCTGTTTTTT,CASSSRGVLNTGELFF
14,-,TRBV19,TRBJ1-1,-,TGTGCCAGTAGGCTGGCAGGTATGAACACTGAAGCTTTCTTT,CASRLAGMNTEAFF